The 3 T cell receptor beta chains reported below all come from one sample, sequenced in a study of blood T cell repertoires in COVID-19. The protocol was immunoSEQ multiplex PCR, while the TCRdb copy is restricted to in-frame clones and leaves out a portion. The data show 75,000 to 95,000 clones, roughly 84% seen once. Input material: peripheral blood. These receptors were obtained from a man in his 60s with acute or convalescent COVID-19.

This chain links TRBV19 with TRBJ1-5; D is unclear. The germline V gene encodes CDR1 LNHDA and CDR2 SQIVND (reference sequence). Trimming removed 7 bases from V and 5 bases from J, with 9 bases in between. The CDR3 has 12 amino acids. CDR3 region: CASKLADQPQHF. The CDR3 DNA is TGTGCCAGTAAATTAGCGGATCAGCCCCAGCATTTT.

This sequence joins TRBV6-5 and TRBJ1-1; possibly TRBD1 for D (5 bases). Per the germline V gene, CDR1 is MNHEY and CDR2 is SVGAGI. Between the trimmed V and J ends, which lost 6 bases and 5 bases, there was a span of 16 bases. CDR3 length equals 14 residues. CDR3 residues: CASSLVPGNTEAFF. The CDR3 DNA follows: TGTGCCAGCAGCCTAGTCCCAGGGAATACTGAAGCTTTCTTT.

A single count supports this clone. The V call is TRBV3-1 (or the pseudogene TRBV3-2), the J call TRBJ1-2; D is ambiguous. The V gene's germline CDR1 is LGHDT and CDR2 YNNKEL (reference sequence). V was cut by 4 bases and J by 4 bases, with 4 bases left in between. This CDR3 spans 11 amino acids. The CDR3 coding sequence is TGTGCCAGCAGCCCCGGCTATGGCTACACCTTC. It translates to CASSPGYGYTF.